A selection of T cell receptor beta chains follows, all from one sample in a study of beta chain features in type 1 diabetes. TCRdb's copy holds only in-frame clones and misses some; the assay was immunoSEQ multiplex PCR. The profile shows hundreds of thousands of clones, less than 20% of them singletons. Sequenced input: naive CD4+ T cells from blood. The receptors here all came from a man between 18 and 35 years old in good health. Each CDR3 is given with its conserved first and last residue. D genes are given only for firm matches. The size of a clone is reported for some rows only, either as once, few or many, or as a class for expanded clones.

V	D	J	size	DNA	CDR3
TRBV6-5	TRBD1	TRBJ1-5	few	TGTGCCAGCAGTGCGACAGGGGTTAGCAATCAGCCCCAGCATTTT	CASSATGVSNQPQHF
TRBV6-5	TRBD1	TRBJ1-3	NA	TGTGCCAGCAGTTACTCGAACAGGGGAGCTGGAAACACCATATATTTT	CASSYSNRGAGNTIYF
TRBV30	TRBD1	TRBJ1-6	NA	TGTGCCCTCTCGGGACAGTTCAATTCACCCCTCCACTTT	CALSGQFNSPLHF
TRBV4-2	NA	TRBJ2-1	few	TGTGCCAGCAGCCATCTGTATGGGCAGGATGCCTACAATGAGCAGTTCTTC	CASSHLYGQDAYNEQFF
TRBV5-1	NA	TRBJ1-2	NA	TGCGCCAGCAGCCCCGGGGGGGTCGGCTATGGCTACACCTTC	CASSPGGVGYGYTF
TRBV6-5	TRBD1	TRBJ2-7	few	TGTGCCAGCAGTCGGGACAGCGAGAGCTCCTACGAGCAGTACTTC	CASSRDSESSYEQYF
TRBV5-1	NA	TRBJ2-2	few	TGCGCCAGCAGCTCTGGACTGCTACCCACCGGGGAGCTGTTTTTT	CASSSGLLPTGELFF
TRBV15	NA	TRBJ2-5	NA	TGTGCCACCAGCAGAGGGGGACTGGGAGGCGAAGAGACCCAGTACTTC	CATSRGGLGGEETQYF
TRBV10-3	TRBD1	TRBJ1-4	NA	TGTGCCATAGGGACAGGGGTTGAAAAACTGTTTTTT	CAIGTGVEKLFF
TRBV19	TRBD1	TRBJ1-2	few	TGTGCCAGTAGTAAGACAGGGGACGGCGACTATGGCTACACCTTC	CASSKTGDGDYGYTF
TRBV5-1	TRBD1	TRBJ2-1	NA	TGCGCCAGCAGCTTGGTTGTCAGGGGGTACAATGAGCAGTTCTTC	CASSLVVRGYNEQFF
TRBV18	TRBD1	TRBJ2-1	NA	TGTGCCAGCTCACCCGGACAGGGTATAAACAATGAGCAGTTCTTC	CASSPGQGINNEQFF
TRBV5-4	TRBD2	TRBJ2-2	few	TGTGCCAGCAGCTTCGGCGGGGCTAGCGGGCCCACCGGGGAGCTGTTTTTT	CASSFGGASGPTGELFF
TRBV11-1	NA	TRBJ2-5	few	TGTGCCAGCAGTTCACAGCTCCAAGAGACCCAGTACTTC	CASSSQLQETQYF
TRBV6-5	NA	TRBJ2-7	few	TGTGCCAGCACCGGGGGCCGAAATTACGAGCAGTACTTC	CASTGGRNYEQYF
TRBV10-3	TRBD1	TRBJ1-2	NA	TGTGCCATCAGTGTGACAGGGGACGGTGGCTACACCTTC	CAISVTGDGGYTF
TRBV4-3	TRBD2	TRBJ2-5	NA	TGCGCCAGCAGCCAAAGGACTAGCGGGAGGGCCAGAGAGACCCAGTACTTC	CASSQRTSGRARETQYF
TRBV28	NA	TRBJ1-6	NA	TGTGCCAGCAGTTTCTGGACCGTCTCACCCCTCCACTTT	CASSFWTVSPLHF
TRBV5-1	TRBD2	TRBJ2-3	NA	TGCGCCAGCACGACCGAGCGGGGGGGCCTAAATACGCAGTATTTT	CASTTERGGLNTQYF
TRBV18	NA	TRBJ2-6	NA	TGTGCCAGCTCACCACCGGGACGGCAGTACCTCTCTGGGGCCAACGTCCTGACTTTC	CASSPPGRQYLSGANVLTF